The 29 T cell receptor beta chains presented below share a single source sample, sequenced in a study of spatial heterogeneity in lung cancer. Notes on the study in general: Tumor mutation counts were tracked by expanded intratumoral alpha and beta TCR counts.

Time point reported: sample taken at primary tumor resection. These receptors have no known antigen. A single record per CDR3 protein comes from TCRdb applying MiXCR to the 5' RACE reads. The sample lists over 3,500 distinct CDR3 sequences; around 10% were seen once. The material sequenced was lung tumor tissue, taken at surgery. These receptors were collected from a female donor with early-stage non-small cell lung cancer.

V usage is TRBV5-1 and J usage is TRBJ2-7, with D possibly matching TRBD2 (7 bases). V was trimmed by 0 bases and J by 7 bases, leaving 14 bases between them. The CDR3 has 14 amino acids. CDR1 and CDR2 (germline): SGHRS, YFSETQ. CDR3 in amino acids: CASSLDREGGEQYF. The CDR3 nucleotides are TGCGCCAGCAGCTTGGACAGGGAGGGCGGTGAGCAGTACTTC.

The chain is built from TRBV19 and TRBJ1-1; D not resolved. The CDR3 totals 13 residues. The germline gives CDR1 LNHDA, CDR2 SQIVND (reference sequence). V lost 2 bases to trimming and J lost 1 base, with 5 bases between them. CDR3 sequence reads: CASSINRNTEAFF. In DNA, the CDR3 is TGTGCCAGTAGTATAAACAGGAACACTGAAGCTTTCTTT.

This chain joins TRBV2 and TRBJ1-5, with 7 bases aligning to TRBD1. This CDR3 region has 13 residues. With V trimmed by 4 bases and J by 6 bases, 3 bases remained unmatched. The germline V gene has CDR1 SNHLY and CDR2 FYNNEI. CDR3 amino acids: CASSGQGGQPQHF. CDR3 in DNA: TGTGCCAGCAGTGGGCAGGGGGGTCAGCCCCAGCATTTT.

The chain links TRBV20-1 to TRBJ1-1; a weak D match, TRBD1 (5 bases). The ends were cut back, 6 bases at V and 0 bases at J, with 20 bases in the middle. CDR3 length: 16 residues. Per germline, CDR1 DFQATT and CDR2 SNEGSKA (reference sequence). The CDR3 DNA sequence: TGCAGTGCCAGCGGGACCGGAACATCCCTGAACACTGAAGCTTTCTTT. Residues: CSASGTGTSLNTEAFF.

This clonotype is termed medium-sized (0.01 to 0.1%). This sequence joins TRBV19 and TRBJ2-5, with TRBD2 matching over 10 bases. The CDR3 covers 12 residues. Germline CDR1 reads LNHDA; CDR2 reads SQIVND (reference sequence). V shed 9 bases and J 7 bases; nucleotides not matched to a gene: 5. In DNA, the CDR3 is TGTGCCAGCAGGACTAGCGGCGGGACCCAGTACTTC. It codes for CASRTSGGTQYF.

V gene TRBV6-6 combines with J gene TRBJ2-2, with D possibly being TRBD1 (6 bases). In germline, CDR1 is MNHNY, CDR2 SVGAGI (reference sequence). The germline V and J ends were trimmed by 5 bases and 3 bases, with 10 bases remaining between them. There are 14 residues in the CDR3. CDR3 in DNA: TGTGCCAGCAGTCCACAGGGTTACACCGGGGAGCTGTTTTTT. The encoded protein is CASSPQGYTGELFF.

The genes are TRBV27 and TRBJ1-1; the D gene is possibly TRBD1 (5 bases). CDR3 size: 16 residues. Germline V gene data show CDR1 as MNHEY and CDR2 as SMNVEV (reference sequence). V was cut by 5 bases and J by 6 bases, with 22 bases left in between. Here the CDR3 reads CASSLGAGRDSAEAFF. CDR3 in DNA: TGTGCCAGCAGTCTAGGGGCAGGGCGAGATTCAGCTGAAGCTTTCTTT.

Judged by abundance, this clonotype is large. This chain links TRBV20-1 with TRBJ2-3, with a tentative D call TRBD1 (6 bases). Germline V CDR1 and CDR2: DFQATT, SNEGSKA (reference sequence). The ends were cut back, 6 bases at V and 5 bases at J, with 18 bases in the middle. The CDR3 has 14 amino acids. CDR3 in amino acids: CSAEWTVSGDTQYF. CDR3 nucleotide sequence: TGCAGTGCAGAATGGACAGTCTCGGGAGATACGCAGTATTTT.

This clonotype is categorized as medium-sized. The rearrangement links TRBV7-9 to TRBJ2-6; no reliable D call. This CDR3 is 16 amino acids long. CDR1 SEHNR and CDR2 FQNEAQ come from the germline V gene (reference sequence). The V end was cut by 4 bases, the J end by 0 bases, with 10 bases between. The CDR3 loop reads CASSSSQSSGANVLTF. CDR3 coding DNA: TGTGCCAGCAGCTCGTCCCAGAGCTCTGGGGCCAACGTCCTGACTTTC.

By frequency in the sample, this clonotype is medium-sized (0.01 to 0.1%). The rearrangement uses TRBV6-2 or TRBV6-3 and TRBJ1-1; possible D gene TRBD1, 5 bases. Germline V gives CDR1 MNHEY, CDR2 SVGEGT. V dropped 2 bases and J dropped 4 bases, with 17 bases sitting between them. The CDR3 spans 16 residues. CDR3 nucleotide sequence: TGTGCCAGCAGTTACGCAGGGCTCATCCATAGCACTGAAGCTTTCTTT. It encodes CASSYAGLIHSTEAFF.

This clonotype rates as medium-sized. The V call is TRBV20-1, the J call TRBJ2-3, with 8 nucleotides matching TRBD2. Losses at the gene ends were 0 bases for V and 2 bases for J; bases not matched to a gene: 10. The CDR3 totals 17 residues. The V gene's germline CDR1 is DFQATT and CDR2 SNEGSKA (reference sequence). CDR3 in DNA: TGCAGTGCTAGAGATCTGTTAACTAGCGGACCCACAGATACGCAGTATTTT. Encoded protein: CSARDLLTSGPTDTQYF.

This clonotype is termed medium-sized. The CDR3 region is CASYTVPGGNQPQHF. The CDR3 nucleotides read TGTGCCAGCTATACCGTACCGGGGGGCAATCAGCCCCAGCATTTT. The chain carries TRBV6-5 and TRBJ1-5; TRBD1 is a possible D gene (5 bases). The CDR3 runs to 15 residues. Trimming shortened V by 8 bases and J by 2 bases, and 16 bases separated the two germline ends. Germline V CDR1 and CDR2: MNHEY, SVGAGI.

V and J are TRBV5-1 and TRBJ2-7; 10 positions agree with TRBD1. CDR1 SGHRS and CDR2 YFSETQ come from the germline V gene. V dropped 0 bases and J dropped 5; count of bases not matched to a gene: 5. The CDR3 is made up of 15 amino acids. The CDR3, as DNA: TGCGCCAGCAGCTTGGTTGGACAGGGGGTCCACGAGCAGTACTTC. It yields the protein CASSLVGQGVHEQYF.

This clonotype was counted between two and nine times. This rearrangement joins TRBV6-1 to TRBJ1-3; D uncertain. The germline V gene encodes CDR1 MNHNS and CDR2 SASEGT. Trimming took 6 bases from V and 4 from J, leaving 7 bases between them. CDR3 size: 12 residues. The CDR3 reads CASRGRGNTIYF. Written as DNA, the CDR3 is TGTGCCAGCAGGGGCAGGGGAAACACCATATATTTT.

This chain connects TRBV11-3 to TRBJ2-2, with TRBD2 identical over 7 bases. Trimming cost V 3 bases and J 0 bases; bases outside gene matches: 1. CDR3 length: 15 amino acids. CDR1 is SGHNT, CDR2 YENEEA, per germline. The CDR3 DNA reads TGTGCCAGCAGCTTCGGGGGGACGAACACCGGGGAGCTGTTTTTT. This encodes CASSFGGTNTGELFF.

This clonotype is medium-sized within its sample. This may arise from a read error, as a much more abundant clone is one base away. This chain joins TRBV4-3 and TRBJ1-1; D remains unclear. CDR1 LGHNA and CDR2 YSLEER come from the germline V gene. Trimming stripped 2 bases from V and 3 bases from J, with 10 bases between. This CDR3 contains 14 residues. The CDR3 nucleotides read TGCGCCAGCAGCCAATGTGACGTGGACACTGAAGCTTTCTTT. It yields the protein CASSQCDVDTEAFF.

Within the sample, this clonotype is medium-sized. The chain joins TRBV7-8 to TRBJ2-2; D unresolved. V lost 6 bases to trimming and J lost 5 bases, with 7 bases between them. Germline V gene sequence: CDR1 SGHVS, CDR2 FQNEAQ. The CDR3 loop spans 12 amino acids. CDR3 amino acids: CASRPRTGELFF. The DNA of the CDR3 is TGTGCCAGCAGGCCAAGGACCGGGGAGCTGTTTTTT.

This clonotype is classed as medium-sized. The rearrangement joins TRBV7-8 to TRBJ2-1; D is unclear. V was pared by 6 bases and J by 5 bases, with 17 bases between. Per germline, CDR1 SGHVS and CDR2 FQNEAQ. The CDR3 has 15 residues. The CDR3 region is CASSPTRLAHNEQFF. In nucleotides, the CDR3 is TGTGCCAGCAGTCCGACACGGCTGGCACACAATGAGCAGTTCTTC.

The chain has TRBV7-3 and TRBJ2-3; either TRBD1 or TRBD2 may fit D (6 bases each). The CDR3 extends over 13 amino acids. Germline CDR1 SGHTA, CDR2 FQGTGA. The ends were cut back, 10 bases at V and 5 bases at J, with 16 bases in the middle. For the CDR3, the DNA is TGTGCCATCGGGACTTCAGGGGTAGATACGCAGTATTTT. Protein: CAIGTSGVDTQYF.

This clonotype occurred a few times. CDR3 in DNA: TGCGCCAGCAGCTTGGTAACTGCGAATGAGCAGTTCTTC. As protein: CASSLVTANEQFF. This chain links TRBV5-1 with TRBJ2-1; the D is unclear. Trimming took 0 bases from V and 7 from J, leaving 8 bases between them. Germline values: CDR1 SGHRS, CDR2 YFSETQ. The CDR3 sequence is 13 residues long.

V is TRBV5-1 and J is TRBJ2-1; D remains ambiguous. CDR3 size: 16 residues. Trimming took 0 bases from V and 8 from J, leaving 18 bases between them. Per the germline V gene, CDR1 is SGHRS and CDR2 is YFSETQ. CDR3 DNA sequence: TGCGCCAGCAGCTTGGACGGCCGAACGGGTATCGATGAGCAGTTCTTC. Translating gives CASSLDGRTGIDEQFF.

This clonotype is deemed medium-sized. The chain combines TRBV28 with TRBJ1-5; no reliable D call. The germline V and J ends were trimmed by 4 bases and 7 bases, with 14 bases remaining between them. CDR1 is MDHEN and CDR2 is SYDVKM in the germline V gene. The CDR3 has 14 residues. The CDR3 coding sequence is TGTGCCAGCAGTTCCCACGGGATGGGACAGCCCCAGCATTTT. Translated, it gives CASSSHGMGQPQHF.

This clonotype is labeled as medium-sized. The CDR3 reads CASSDRPTKQYF. In nucleotides, the CDR3 is TGTGCCAGCAGCGACAGGCCTACGAAGCAGTACTTC. The V call is TRBV28, the J call TRBJ2-7, with D maybe TRBD1 (6 bases). Germline V CDR1 and CDR2: MDHEN, SYDVKM. V dropped 6 bases and J dropped 8 bases, with 14 bases sitting between them. This CDR3 contains 12 residues.

By proportion, this clonotype is medium-sized. The CDR3 bases are TGTGCCAGCAGCCCCGGACTAGCAGGAGATACGCAGTATTTT. Translated, it gives CASSPGLAGDTQYF. The chain carries TRBV7-7 and TRBJ2-3; 8 bases fit TRBD2. This CDR3 spans 14 amino acids. Germline trimming cut 5 bases from V and 5 bases from J; bases unmatched to any gene: 6. Per germline, CDR1 SSHAT and CDR2 FNYEAQ (reference sequence).

This clonotype was seen more than once but under ten times. The V call is TRBV7-2, the J call TRBJ2-2; 10 bases are shared with TRBD2. Germline V CDR1 and CDR2: SGHTA, FQGNSA. V lost 2 bases to trimming and J lost 7 bases; unmatched junction nucleotides: 4. The CDR3 is 15 amino acids. For the CDR3, the DNA is TGTGCCAGCAGCTTAAGCGGGGGGGTTGGCGGGGAGCTGTTTTTT. It yields the protein CASSLSGGVGGELFF.

By proportion, this clonotype is medium-sized. This rearrangement joins TRBV7-2 to TRBJ2-3; a possible D gene is TRBD2 (5 bases). This CDR3 is built from 11 residues. Trimming shortened V by 6 bases and J by 5 bases, and 6 bases separated the two germline ends. Germline loops: CDR1 SGHTA, CDR2 FQGNSA. The DNA of the CDR3 is TGTGCCAGCAGGGCGGGAGATACGCAGTATTTT. As protein: CASRAGDTQYF.

This clonotype is termed medium-sized. The J gene is TRBJ2-6, the V gene TRBV20-1; D call uncertain. Germline lookup yields CDR1 DFQATT and CDR2 SNEGSKA (reference sequence). Trimming took off 3 bases at V and 1 base at J, with 7 bases between the two ends. The CDR3 has 14 amino acids. The CDR3 protein is CSASSRSGANVLTF. The DNA of the CDR3 is TGCAGTGCTAGTAGTAGATCTGGGGCCAACGTCCTGACTTTC.

The V and J genes are TRBV6-6 and TRBJ1-2, with TRBD1 matching 7 bases. The germline CDR1 and CDR2 sequences are MNHNY and SVGAGI (reference sequence). V was pared by 3 bases and J by 7 bases, with 8 bases of the junction left unmatched. The CDR3 is 14 residues long. CDR3 nucleotide sequence: TGTGCCAGCAGTTATTTTCAGGGGGAGAGTGGCTACACCTTC. Translation gives CASSYFQGESGYTF.

In its sample, this clonotype is medium-sized. The chain is built from TRBV7-2 and TRBJ2-3, with 9 bases aligning to TRBD2. The V segment lost 1 base and the J segment 2 bases; nucleotides outside the gene matches: 7. The CDR3 is 17 residues long. In germline, CDR1 is SGHTA, CDR2 FQGNSA. The CDR3 sequence is CASSLDGAGGPTDTQYF. In DNA form, the CDR3 reads TGTGCCAGCAGCTTAGATGGCGCGGGGGGGCCCACAGATACGCAGTATTTT.